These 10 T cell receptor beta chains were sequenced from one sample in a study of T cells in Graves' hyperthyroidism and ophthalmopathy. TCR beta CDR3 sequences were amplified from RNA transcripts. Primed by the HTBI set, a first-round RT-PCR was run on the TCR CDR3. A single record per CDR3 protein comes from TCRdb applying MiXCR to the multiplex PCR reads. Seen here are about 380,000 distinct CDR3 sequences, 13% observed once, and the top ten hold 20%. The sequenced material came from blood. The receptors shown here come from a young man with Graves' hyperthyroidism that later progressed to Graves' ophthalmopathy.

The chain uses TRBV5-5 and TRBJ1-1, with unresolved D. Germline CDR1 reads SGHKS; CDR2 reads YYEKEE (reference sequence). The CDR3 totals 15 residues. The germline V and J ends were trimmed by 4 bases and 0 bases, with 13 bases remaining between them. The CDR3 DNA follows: TGTGCCAGCAGCCCCGCGGCAGGCATGAACACTGAAGCTTTCTTT. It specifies CASSPAAGMNTEAFF. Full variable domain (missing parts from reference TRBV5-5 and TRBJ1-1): DAGVTQSPTHLIKTRGQQVTLRCSPISGHKSVSWYQQVLGQGPQFIFQYYEKEERGRGNFPDRFSARQFPNYSSELNVNALLLGDSALYLCASSPAAGMNTEAFFGQGTRLTVV.

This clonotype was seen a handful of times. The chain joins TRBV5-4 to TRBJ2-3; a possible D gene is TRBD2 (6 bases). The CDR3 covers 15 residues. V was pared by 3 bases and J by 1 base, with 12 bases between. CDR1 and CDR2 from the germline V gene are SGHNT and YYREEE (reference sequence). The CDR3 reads CASSSRGGGTDTQYF. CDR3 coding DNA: TGTGCCAGCAGCTCACGGGGAGGAGGCACAGATACGCAGTATTTT.

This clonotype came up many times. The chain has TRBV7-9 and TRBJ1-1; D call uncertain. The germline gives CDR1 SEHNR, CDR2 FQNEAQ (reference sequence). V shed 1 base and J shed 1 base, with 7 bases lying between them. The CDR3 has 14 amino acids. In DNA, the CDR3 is TGTGCCAGCAGCTTAGTAGCGGGGAACACTGAAGCTTTCTTT. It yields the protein CASSLVAGNTEAFF.

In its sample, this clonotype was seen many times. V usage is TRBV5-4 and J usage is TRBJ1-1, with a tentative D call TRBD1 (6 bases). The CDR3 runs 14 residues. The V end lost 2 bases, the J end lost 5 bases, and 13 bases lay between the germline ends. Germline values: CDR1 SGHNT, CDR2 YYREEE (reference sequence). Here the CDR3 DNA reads TGTGCCAGCAGCTTAGAGGGGGGACGGACTGAAGCTTTCTTT. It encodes CASSLEGGRTEAFF.

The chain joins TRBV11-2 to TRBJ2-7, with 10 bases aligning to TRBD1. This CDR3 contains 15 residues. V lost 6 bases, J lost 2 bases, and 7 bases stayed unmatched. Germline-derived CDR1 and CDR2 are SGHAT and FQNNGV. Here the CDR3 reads CASRTTGGITYEQYF. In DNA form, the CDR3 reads TGTGCCAGCAGGACGACAGGGGGCATAACCTACGAGCAGTACTTC.

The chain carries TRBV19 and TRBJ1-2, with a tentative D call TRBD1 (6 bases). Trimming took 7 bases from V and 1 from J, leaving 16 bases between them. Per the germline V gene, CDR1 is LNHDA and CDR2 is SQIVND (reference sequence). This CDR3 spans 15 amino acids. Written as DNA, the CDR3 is TGTGCCAGTAAGATTGCAGGGGCCCTTAACTATGGCTACACCTTC. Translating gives CASKIAGALNYGYTF.

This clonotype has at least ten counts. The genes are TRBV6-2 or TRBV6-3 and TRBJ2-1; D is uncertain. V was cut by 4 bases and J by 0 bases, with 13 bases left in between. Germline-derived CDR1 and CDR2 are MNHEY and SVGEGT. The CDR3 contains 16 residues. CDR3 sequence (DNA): TGTGCCAGCAGTTCAATTAGTGGCCGCTCCTACAATGAGCAGTTCTTC. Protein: CASSSISGRSYNEQFF.

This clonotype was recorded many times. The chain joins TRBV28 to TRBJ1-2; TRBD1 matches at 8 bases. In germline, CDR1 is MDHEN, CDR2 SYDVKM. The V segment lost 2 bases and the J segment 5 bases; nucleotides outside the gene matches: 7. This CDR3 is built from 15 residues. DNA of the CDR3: TGTGCCAGCAGTTTAACGACAGGGGAAGTATATGGCTACACCTTC. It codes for CASSLTTGEVYGYTF.

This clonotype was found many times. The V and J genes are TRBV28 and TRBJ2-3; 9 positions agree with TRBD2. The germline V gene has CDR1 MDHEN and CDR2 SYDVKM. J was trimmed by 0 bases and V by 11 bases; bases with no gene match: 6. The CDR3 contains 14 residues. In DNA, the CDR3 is TGTGCCGCCAAGCGGGGGGCGAGCACAGATACGCAGTATTTT. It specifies CAAKRGASTDTQYF. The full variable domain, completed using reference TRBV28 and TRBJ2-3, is DVKVTQSSRYLVKRTGEKVFLECVQDMDHENMFWYRQDPGLGLRLIYFSYDVKMKEKGDIPEGYSVSREKKERFSLILESASTNQTSMYLCAAKRGASTDTQYFGPGTRLTVL.

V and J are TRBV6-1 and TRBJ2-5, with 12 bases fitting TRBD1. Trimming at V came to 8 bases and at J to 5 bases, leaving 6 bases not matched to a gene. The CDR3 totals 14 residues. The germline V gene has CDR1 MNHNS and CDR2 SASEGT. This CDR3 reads CASGGTGGWETQYF. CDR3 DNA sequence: TGTGCCAGCGGCGGGACAGGGGGCTGGGAGACCCAGTACTTC.